A single T cell receptor (beta chain) is shown here with its context. These data originate in a study of blood T cell repertoires in COVID-19. Germline CDR1 is LGHNA and CDR2 is YSLEER. The V end lost 0 bases, the J end lost 0 bases, and 13 bases lay between the germline ends. The CDR3 is 17 residues long. The protocol was immunoSEQ multiplex PCR, while the TCRdb copy is restricted to in-frame clones and leaves out a portion. Found here are more than 200,000 clones, approximately 80% of them singletons; the top ten hold 1.8%. The genes are TRBV4-3 and TRBJ2-3; TRBD2 might be the D (6 bases). The receptor was isolated from a man in his sixties who had recovered from COVID-19. Input material: PBMCs or T cells enriched from blood (not recorded which). CDR3 sequence reads: CASSQDTAGASTDTQYF. The CDR3 nucleotides are TGCGCCAGCAGCCAAGATACAGCGGGCGCTAGCACAGATACGCAGTATTTT.